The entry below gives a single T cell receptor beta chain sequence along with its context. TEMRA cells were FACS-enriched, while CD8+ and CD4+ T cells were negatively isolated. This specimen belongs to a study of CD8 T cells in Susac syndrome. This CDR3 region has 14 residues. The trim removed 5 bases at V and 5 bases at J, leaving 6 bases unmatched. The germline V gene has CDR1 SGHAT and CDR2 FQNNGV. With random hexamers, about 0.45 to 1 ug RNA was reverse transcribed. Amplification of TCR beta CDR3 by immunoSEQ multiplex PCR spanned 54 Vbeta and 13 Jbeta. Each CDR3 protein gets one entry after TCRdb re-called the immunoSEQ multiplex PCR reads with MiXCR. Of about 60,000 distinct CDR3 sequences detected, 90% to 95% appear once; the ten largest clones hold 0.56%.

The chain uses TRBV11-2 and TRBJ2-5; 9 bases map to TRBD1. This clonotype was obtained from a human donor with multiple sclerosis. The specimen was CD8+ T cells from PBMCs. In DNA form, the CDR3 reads TGTGCCAGCAGCCTAAGACAGGGGGAGGAGACCCAGTACTTC. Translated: CASSLRQGEETQYF.